This is a list of T cell receptor beta chains from one sample in a study of blood T cells in healthy people across ages. TCRdb independently ran MiXCR on the 5' RACE reads; one entry per CDR3 protein. The table includes about 690,000 distinct CDR3 sequences, 35% to 50% detected once. Sequenced input: blood. Source of these receptors: a man older than 75 in good health. CDR3s include the opening cysteine and the closing phenylalanine or tryptophan. A D gene is named only where the DNA matches it firmly. Clone size appears in some rows only: once, few, many, or a class for an expanded clone.

j_gene: TRBJ2-3; abundance: .; d_gene: .; len: 13; v_gene: TRBV12-3/TRBV12-4; CDR3aa: CASSITEADTQYF; CDR3nt: TGTGCCAGCAGTATAACGGAGGCAGATACGCAGTATTTT
j_gene: TRBJ2-7; abundance: .; d_gene: TRBD2; len: 24; v_gene: TRBV27; CDR3aa: CASSARRGGMMGLADEVGSYEQYF; CDR3nt: TGTGCCAGCAGTGCCAGACGGGGGGGTATGATGGGACTAGCGGATGAAGTGGGCTCCTACGAGCAGTACTTC
j_gene: TRBJ2-1; abundance: few; d_gene: TRBD2; len: 17; v_gene: TRBV24-1; CDR3aa: CATSDLQVAGGLNEQFF; CDR3nt: TGTGCCACCAGTGATTTGCAGGTTGCGGGAGGACTCAATGAGCAGTTCTTC
j_gene: TRBJ2-2; abundance: .; d_gene: .; len: 14; v_gene: TRBV2; CDR3aa: CASRGLAGPGELFF; CDR3nt: TGTGCCAGCAGAGGTCTAGCTGGCCCCGGGGAGCTGTTTTTT
j_gene: TRBJ2-1; abundance: few; d_gene: .; len: 15; v_gene: TRBV7-9; CDR3aa: CASSRRGGTYNEQFF; CDR3nt: TGTGCCAGCAGCCGTAGGGGGGGAACCTACAATGAGCAGTTCTTC
j_gene: TRBJ2-3; abundance: few; d_gene: .; len: 16; v_gene: TRBV7-3; CDR3aa: CASSPRQGGHTDTQYF; CDR3nt: TGTGCCAGCAGCCCCAGACAGGGAGGGCACACAGATACGCAGTATTTT
j_gene: TRBJ2-3; abundance: .; d_gene: TRBD2; len: 15; v_gene: TRBV30; CDR3aa: CACSTSGGSTDTQYF; CDR3nt: TGTGCCTGCTCGACTAGCGGGGGGTCCACAGATACGCAGTATTTT
j_gene: TRBJ1-1; abundance: .; d_gene: .; len: 14; v_gene: TRBV5-1; CDR3aa: CASSEQGGNTEAFF; CDR3nt: TGCGCCAGCAGTGAACAGGGAGGGAACACTGAAGCTTTCTTT
j_gene: TRBJ2-7; abundance: few; d_gene: .; len: 11; v_gene: TRBV3-1; CDR3aa: CASSQKLKQYF; CDR3nt: TGTGCCAGCAGCCAAAAATTAAAGCAGTACTTC
j_gene: TRBJ2-3; abundance: .; d_gene: TRBD2; len: 15; v_gene: TRBV2; CDR3aa: CASGIGRGGTDTQYF; CDR3nt: TGTGCCAGCGGGATCGGGCGGGGGGGCACAGATACGCAGTATTTT
j_gene: TRBJ2-1; abundance: many; d_gene: .; len: 12; v_gene: TRBV29-1; CDR3aa: CSGERGVNEQFF; CDR3nt: TGCAGCGGTGAAAGGGGGGTCAATGAGCAGTTCTTC
j_gene: TRBJ1-1; abundance: .; d_gene: .; len: 15; v_gene: TRBV6-1; CDR3aa: CASSEIPPGRTEAFF; CDR3nt: TGTGCCAGCAGTGAAATTCCCCCAGGGCGAACTGAAGCTTTCTTT
j_gene: TRBJ2-3; abundance: few; d_gene: TRBD1; len: 14; v_gene: TRBV18; CDR3aa: CASSTGTETLAQYF; CDR3nt: TGTGCCAGCTCAACCGGGACAGAGACCTTGGCGCAGTATTTT
j_gene: TRBJ2-1; abundance: once; d_gene: .; len: 17; v_gene: TRBV6-2/TRBV6-3; CDR3aa: CASSYRQFGSYGDEQFF; CDR3nt: TGTGCCAGCAGCTACCGCCAATTCGGATCATATGGGGATGAGCAGTTCTTC
j_gene: TRBJ1-2; abundance: many; d_gene: TRBD1; len: 15; v_gene: TRBV29-1; CDR3aa: CSVEVADRGRDGYTF; CDR3nt: TGCAGCGTTGAAGTAGCGGACAGGGGGCGGGATGGCTACACCTTC
j_gene: TRBJ2-1; abundance: .; d_gene: .; len: 13; v_gene: TRBV5-8; CDR3aa: CASSLTNNNEQFF; CDR3nt: TGTGCCAGCAGCTTGACAAATAACAATGAGCAGTTCTTC
j_gene: TRBJ2-1; abundance: few; d_gene: TRBD2; len: 17; v_gene: TRBV7-6; CDR3aa: CASSSYSAGGPYNEQFF; CDR3nt: TGTGCCAGCAGCTCATACTCGGCGGGGGGCCCCTACAATGAGCAGTTCTTC
j_gene: TRBJ2-1; abundance: .; d_gene: .; len: 14; v_gene: TRBV5-1; CDR3aa: CASSGGRYYGEQFF; CDR3nt: TGCGCCAGCAGCGGGGGACGATATTACGGTGAGCAGTTCTTC
j_gene: TRBJ1-2; abundance: .; d_gene: TRBD1; len: 14; v_gene: TRBV6-6; CDR3aa: CASSDSTGAAGYTF; CDR3nt: TGTGCCAGCAGTGACTCGACAGGGGCAGCGGGCTACACCTTC
j_gene: TRBJ2-5; abundance: .; d_gene: .; len: 16; v_gene: TRBV4-3; CDR3aa: CASSQETGTVYNEQYF; CDR3nt: TGCGCCAGCAGCCAAGAGACGGGGACTGTTTACAATGAGCAGTACTTC
j_gene: TRBJ2-5; abundance: .; d_gene: .; len: 14; v_gene: TRBV5-1; CDR3aa: CASNPGIGQETQYF; CDR3nt: TGCGCCAGCAATCCGGGGATAGGGCAAGAGACCCAGTACTTC
j_gene: TRBJ2-3; abundance: .; d_gene: .; len: 16; v_gene: TRBV7-3; CDR3aa: CASSAQGMGGTDTQYF; CDR3nt: TGTGCCAGCAGCGCCCAGGGTATGGGTGGCACAGATACGCAGTATTTT
j_gene: TRBJ2-2; abundance: .; d_gene: .; len: 15; v_gene: TRBV7-9; CDR3aa: CASSLRQATPGELFF; CDR3nt: TGTGCCAGCAGCCTACGACAGGCTACCCCAGGAGAGCTGTTTTTT
j_gene: TRBJ2-7; abundance: few; d_gene: .; len: 14; v_gene: TRBV7-6; CDR3aa: CASARMSGAYEQYF; CDR3nt: TGTGCCAGCGCCCGGATGAGCGGAGCCTACGAGCAGTACTTC
j_gene: TRBJ1-1; abundance: few; d_gene: .; len: 16; v_gene: TRBV7-8; CDR3aa: CASSLELSTGLTEAFF; CDR3nt: TGTGCCAGCAGCTTAGAATTGTCTACAGGGCTGACTGAAGCTTTCTTT
j_gene: TRBJ1-1; abundance: .; d_gene: .; len: 14; v_gene: TRBV7-2; CDR3aa: CASSAGRMNTEAFF; CDR3nt: TGTGCCAGCAGCGCGGGACGGATGAACACTGAAGCTTTCTTT
j_gene: TRBJ2-5; abundance: many; d_gene: .; len: 13; v_gene: TRBV4-2; CDR3aa: CASSQVQEETQYF; CDR3nt: TGTGCCAGCAGCCAAGTGCAGGAAGAGACCCAGTACTTC
j_gene: TRBJ2-7; abundance: once; d_gene: .; len: 13; v_gene: TRBV4-2; CDR3aa: CASSQDARREQYF; CDR3nt: TGTGCCAGCAGCCAAGATGCGAGACGGGAGCAGTACTTC
j_gene: TRBJ2-7; abundance: .; d_gene: .; len: 14; v_gene: TRBV7-2; CDR3aa: CASSLEASYNERYF; CDR3nt: TGTGCCAGCAGCTTAGAGGCCTCCTACAATGAGCGGTACTTC
j_gene: TRBJ1-1; abundance: .; d_gene: .; len: 13; v_gene: TRBV3-1; CDR3aa: CASSPLLGTEAFF; CDR3nt: TGTGCCAGCAGCCCCCTATTGGGAACTGAAGCTTTCTTT
j_gene: TRBJ1-5; abundance: .; d_gene: .; len: 14; v_gene: TRBV20-1; CDR3aa: CSAWGGGSNQPQHF; CDR3nt: TGCAGTGCTTGGGGGGGGGGAAGCAATCAGCCCCAGCATTTT
j_gene: TRBJ2-7; abundance: .; d_gene: TRBD1; len: 14; v_gene: TRBV27; CDR3aa: CASSPGGSAYEQYF; CDR3nt: TGTGCCAGCAGTCCAGGGGGCTCGGCCTACGAGCAGTACTTC
j_gene: TRBJ2-3; abundance: few; d_gene: TRBD1; len: 16; v_gene: TRBV6-1; CDR3aa: CASSANQGGAADTQYF; CDR3nt: TGTGCCAGCAGTGCCAACCAAGGGGGCGCGGCAGATACGCAGTATTTT
j_gene: TRBJ2-3; abundance: many; d_gene: .; len: 13; v_gene: TRBV5-1; CDR3aa: CASSGIRTDTQYF; CDR3nt: TGCGCCAGCAGCGGGATTCGCACAGATACGCAGTATTTT
j_gene: TRBJ2-3; abundance: .; d_gene: .; len: 12; v_gene: TRBV6-2/TRBV6-3; CDR3aa: CASSWGFDTQYF; CDR3nt: TGTGCCAGCAGTTGGGGATTTGATACGCAGTATTTT
j_gene: TRBJ1-2; abundance: .; d_gene: .; len: 13; v_gene: TRBV7-3; CDR3aa: CASSASQDSGYTF; CDR3nt: TGTGCCAGCTCCGCCAGTCAGGACTCTGGCTACACCTTC
j_gene: TRBJ2-1; abundance: .; d_gene: TRBD2; len: 15; v_gene: TRBV29-1; CDR3aa: CSVEETSGAYNGQFF; CDR3nt: TGCAGCGTTGAAGAGACTAGCGGGGCCTACAATGGGCAGTTCTTC
j_gene: TRBJ2-5; abundance: .; d_gene: .; len: 15; v_gene: TRBV5-1; CDR3aa: CASSPAPGVEETQYF; CDR3nt: TGCGCCAGCAGTCCTGCGCCGGGGGTCGAAGAGACCCAGTACTTC
j_gene: TRBJ2-4; abundance: many; d_gene: .; len: 14; v_gene: TRBV20-1; CDR3aa: CSVSPGIRRNIQYF; CDR3nt: TGCAGTGTCTCCCCCGGGATCCGAAGGAACATTCAGTACTTC
j_gene: TRBJ1-1; abundance: .; d_gene: .; len: 15; v_gene: TRBV5-1; CDR3aa: CASSPETGENTEAFF; CDR3nt: TGCGCCAGCAGCCCGGAGACAGGAGAGAACACTGAAGCTTTCTTT
j_gene: TRBJ2-7; abundance: few; d_gene: TRBD1; len: 15; v_gene: TRBV7-2; CDR3aa: CASSARAGGLYEQYF; CDR3nt: TGTGCCAGCAGCGCGCGCGCAGGGGGCCTCTACGAGCAGTACTTC
j_gene: TRBJ2-7; abundance: .; d_gene: .; len: 14; v_gene: TRBV6-6; CDR3aa: CASSYRGHSYEQYF; CDR3nt: TGTGCCAGCAGTTACAGGGGACATTCCTACGAGCAGTACTTC
j_gene: TRBJ2-5; abundance: .; d_gene: .; len: 14; v_gene: TRBV6-2/TRBV6-3; CDR3aa: CASSTRMGWNEQYF; CDR3nt: TGTGCCAGCAGTACGAGAATGGGTTGGAATGAGCAGTACTTC
j_gene: TRBJ2-7; abundance: .; d_gene: .; len: 16; v_gene: TRBV21-1; CDR3aa: CASSALRTGVSFEQYF; CDR3nt: TGTGCCAGCAGCGCCCTGAGGACAGGGGTTTCCTTCGAGCAGTACTTC